The 30 T cell receptor beta chains in this list originate from one sample, sequenced in a study of blood T cell repertoires in COVID-19. Sequenced by immunoSEQ multiplex PCR; TCRdb stores in-frame clones only, minus some. The sample contains 200,000 or so clones, roughly 80% of which appear only once. The sequencing sample was made of peripheral blood. These receptors were taken from a woman in her thirties with acute or convalescent COVID-19.

The V call is TRBV30, the J call TRBJ2-1; TRBD2 matches 8 bases. This CDR3 comprises 16 residues. J gave up 2 bases and V 3 bases, and 9 bases lay outside the gene matches. From germline, CDR1 is GTSNPN and CDR2 SVGIG (reference sequence). CDR3 residues: CAWSAPRGGAYNEQFF. CDR3 nucleotide sequence: TGTGCCTGGAGCGCTCCCCGGGGGGGGGCCTACAATGAGCAGTTCTTC.

This clone showed up just a few times. This rearrangement joins TRBV5-1 to TRBJ1-2; possible D gene TRBD1, 5 bases. V was cut by 4 bases and J by 3 bases, with 22 bases left in between. The length of the CDR3 is 17 residues. Per germline, CDR1 SGHRS and CDR2 YFSETQ. The CDR3 coding sequence is TGCGCCAGCAGCCGCCACCTAAACAGGCCCCTCGACTATGGCTACACCTTC. Translated: CASSRHLNRPLDYGYTF.

The chain uses TRBV6-2 or TRBV6-3 and TRBJ1-5; the D is unclear. The CDR3 spans 16 residues. The germline V gene has CDR1 MNHEY and CDR2 SVGEGT. The V end was cut by 5 bases, the J end by 2 bases, with 16 bases between. The CDR3: CASSPLRGRGNQPQHF. In DNA, the CDR3 is TGTGCCAGCAGTCCCCTCCGGGGAAGAGGCAATCAGCCCCAGCATTTT.

The chain carries TRBV6-6 and TRBJ2-7; the match to TRBD1 covers 7 bases. The V segment lost 6 bases and the J segment 6 bases; nucleotides outside the gene matches: 14. Germline CDR1 reads MNHNY; CDR2 reads SVGAGI (reference sequence). The CDR3 spans 15 residues. The CDR3 DNA reads as TGTGCCAGCAGGACCGGACAGGTTATCCCTTCCGAGCAGTACTTC. This sequence encodes CASRTGQVIPSEQYF.

The count of this clone is one. V is TRBV27 and J is TRBJ2-7; maybe TRBD1 (5 bases). Trimming removed 1 base from V and 7 bases from J, with 20 bases in between. Germline CDR1 is MNHEY and CDR2 is SMNVEV (reference sequence). This CDR3 has 16 amino acids. This CDR3 reads CASSLFPTVSQGEQYF. CDR3 sequence (DNA): TGTGCCAGCAGTTTATTCCCGACAGTATCCCAGGGAGAGCAGTACTTC.

This chain joins TRBV5-4 and TRBJ2-3, with D tentatively TRBD2 (6 bases). The CDR3 runs 15 residues. With 6 bases removed from V and 0 bases from J, the gap between germline ends came to 14 bases. CDR1 and CDR2 from the germline V gene are SGHNT and YYREEE (reference sequence). CDR3 sequence reads: CASTRGSPSTDTQYF. The CDR3 DNA follows: TGTGCCAGCACCCGGGGGAGTCCTAGCACAGATACGCAGTATTTT.

V usage is TRBV7-6 and J usage is TRBJ1-1; no clear D. V was pared by 5 bases and J by 4 bases, with 11 bases between. In germline, CDR1 is SGHVS, CDR2 FNYEAQ. The CDR3 covers 13 residues. Here the CDR3 reads CASSLGEGTEAFF. The CDR3 nucleotides are TGTGCCAGCAGCCTAGGAGAGGGCACTGAAGCTTTCTTT.

The V and J genes are TRBV5-1 and TRBJ1-1, with D hard to call. The V end lost 3 bases, the J end lost 5 bases, and 14 bases lay between the germline ends. CDR3 length: 14 residues. Germline V gives CDR1 SGHRS, CDR2 YFSETQ. The CDR3 DNA follows: TGCGCCAGCAGCTCGTGGCCCGACATGACTGAAGCTTTCTTT. Translating it yields CASSSWPDMTEAFF.

This clone was detected many times. The chain couples TRBV5-4 to TRBJ1-2; 9 bases map to TRBD1. The germline CDR1 and CDR2 sequences are SGHNT and YYREEE (reference sequence). The CDR3 consists of 14 residues. Unmatched junction bases numbered 11, after V lost 6 bases and J lost 8 bases. CDR3 loop: CASTYGQGIGGYTF. CDR3 nucleotides: TGTGCCAGCACCTACGGACAGGGGATAGGAGGCTACACCTTC.

This chain joins TRBV7-2 and TRBJ2-4; 8 bases match TRBD2. Germline CDR1 and CDR2: SGHTA and FQGNSA. This CDR3 spans 15 amino acids. V lost 4 bases and J lost 5; bases outside the gene matches: 7. The CDR3, as DNA: TGTGCCAGCAGCTACGTAGCGGGACTGGAAAACATTCAGTACTTC. It translates to CASSYVAGLENIQYF.

The chain couples TRBV5-6 to TRBJ1-2; no reliable D call. V was pared by 4 bases and J by 1 base, with 8 bases between. Per germline, CDR1 SGHDT and CDR2 YYEEEE. The CDR3 extends over 13 amino acids. This CDR3 is CASSAEFNYGYTF. CDR3 coding DNA: TGTGCCAGCAGCGCTGAGTTTAACTATGGCTACACCTTC.

The chain couples TRBV5-1 to TRBJ1-1; a possible D gene is TRBD1 (5 bases). Germline CDR1 reads SGHRS; CDR2 reads YFSETQ. CDR3 size: 16 residues. V dropped 4 bases and J dropped 1 base, with 17 bases sitting between them. The CDR3 loop reads CASSVGITGANTEAFF. CDR3 DNA: TGCGCCAGCAGCGTGGGGATAACAGGTGCGAACACTGAAGCTTTCTTT.

This clone was picked up one time. V and J are TRBV12-3 or TRBV12-4 and TRBJ1-1; D call uncertain. The length of the CDR3 is 13 residues. V lost 10 bases to trimming and J lost 0 bases, with 12 bases between them. The CDR3 is CATSRAMNTEAFF. The CDR3 nucleotides are TGTGCCACCTCCAGAGCGATGAACACTGAAGCTTTCTTT.

The V gene is TRBV5-1, the J gene TRBJ2-5; D ambiguous. Germline V lookup: CDR1 SGHRS, CDR2 YFSETQ. The V and J ends lost 2 bases and 2 bases respectively, with 10 bases between them. The CDR3 spans 14 residues. The CDR3 protein is CASSFSSVQETQYF. The CDR3 nucleotides read TGCGCCAGCAGCTTTAGTAGTGTTCAAGAGACCCAGTACTTC.

About this clone itself: In the same sample, other DNA sequences code for this CDR3. This sequence joins TRBV11-3 and TRBJ2-7; 7 bases fit TRBD1. Germline CDR1 and CDR2: SGHNT and YENEEA. The CDR3 length is 13 residues. The junction had 1 base not matched to a gene; V was cut back by 2 bases and J by 3 bases. The CDR3 loop is CASSLRQGYEQYF. The CDR3 coding sequence is TGTGCCAGCAGCTTACGACAGGGCTACGAGCAGTACTTC.

The V call is TRBV27, the J call TRBJ1-1; perhaps TRBD1 as D (6 bases). The CDR3 is made up of 12 amino acids. With 8 bases removed from V and 11 bases from J, the gap between germline ends came to 18 bases. Germline V CDR1 and CDR2: MNHEY, SMNVEV (reference sequence). The CDR3: CASRPGRGLAFF. Here the CDR3 DNA reads TGTGCCAGCCGGCCAGGGAGGGGGTTGGCTTTCTTT.

The chain links TRBV12-3 or TRBV12-4 to TRBJ2-5; possibly TRBD1 for D (6 bases). The V gene lost 3 bases and the J gene lost 5 bases, with 10 bases spanning the gap. The CDR3 covers 13 residues. Here the CDR3 reads CASSLYQGETQYF. In nucleotides, the CDR3 is TGTGCCAGCAGTTTGTATCAGGGGGAGACCCAGTACTTC.

CDR3: CASSGLISGGLFRSYNEQFF. Here the CDR3 DNA reads TGTGCCAGCAGTGGTTTGATTAGCGGAGGTCTGTTCCGCTCCTACAATGAGCAGTTCTTC. The V call is TRBV6-1, the J call TRBJ2-1; tentatively, D is TRBD2 (6 bases). The ends were cut back, 4 bases at V and 0 bases at J, with 25 bases in the middle. CDR1 MNHNS and CDR2 SASEGT come from the germline V gene. This CDR3 is 20 amino acids long.

V gene TRBV28 combines with J gene TRBJ2-3, with TRBD2 matching 10 bases. The CDR3 is 17 amino acids. The junction had 16 bases not matched to a gene; V was cut back by 2 bases and J by 11 bases. Looked up from germline, CDR1 is MDHEN and CDR2 is SYDVKM. The CDR3 loop is CASSLPLLAGSSLRQYF. In DNA, the CDR3 is TGTGCCAGCAGTTTACCGTTACTAGCGGGGAGCTCCCTACGGCAGTATTTT.

As regards this clone: Other nucleotide sequences in the sample specify the same CDR3. The chain is built from TRBV9 and TRBJ1-1; 8 nucleotides align to TRBD1. Germline V gene sequence: CDR1 SGDLS, CDR2 YYNGEE. V was clipped by 2 bases and J by 1 base; unmatched bases: 1. This CDR3 spans 14 amino acids. CDR3 nucleotides: TGTGCCAGCAGCGTTGGACAGGGGAACACTGAAGCTTTCTTT. Translated: CASSVGQGNTEAFF.

The rearrangement links TRBV7-8 to TRBJ1-2; D is unclear. There are 17 residues in the CDR3. Trimming cost V 0 bases and J 8 bases, with 22 bases left between them. CDR1 and CDR2 (germline): SGHVS, FQNEAQ. This chain's CDR3 is CASSLARGAPNAEGYTF. In DNA, the CDR3 is TGTGCCAGCAGCTTAGCGCGGGGAGCACCGAACGCAGAGGGCTACACCTTC.

J is TRBJ2-1 and V is TRBV27, with 8 nucleotides matching TRBD2. The CDR3 totals 15 residues. V shed 4 bases and J 9 bases; nucleotides not matched to a gene: 11. Germline-derived CDR1 and CDR2 are MNHEY and SMNVEV (reference sequence). The CDR3 nucleotides read TGTGCCAGCAGTTCCCTCGGAAGCGGGAGAACTGAGCAGTTCTTC. Amino acid sequence: CASSSLGSGRTEQFF.

The J gene is TRBJ2-7, the V gene TRBV28; the match to TRBD1 covers 7 bases. J lost 6 bases, V lost 6 bases, and 11 bases had no gene match. Germline assignment: CDR1 MDHEN and CDR2 SYDVKM. The CDR3 length is 14 residues. CDR3 nucleotides: TGTGCCAGCAGCCAGACAGGGATTTTCGTCGAGCAGTACTTC. Translated: CASSQTGIFVEQYF.

This sequence joins TRBV11-2 and TRBJ1-2; 8 bases agree with TRBD1. This CDR3 contains 15 residues. Unmatched junction bases numbered 7, after V lost 3 bases and J lost 4 bases. CDR1 and CDR2 from the germline V gene are SGHAT and FQNNGV. The chain's CDR3 is CASSFGQGAGYGYTF. The CDR3 DNA reads TGTGCCAGCAGCTTCGGGCAGGGGGCGGGCTATGGCTACACCTTC.

The chain carries TRBV27 and TRBJ2-3, with 16 nucleotides matching TRBD2. The length of the CDR3 is 18 residues. Germline trimming cut 5 bases from V and 5 bases from J; bases unmatched to any gene: 10. Germline lookup yields CDR1 MNHEY and CDR2 SMNVEV (reference sequence). CDR3 bases: TGTGCCAGCAGTAAATGGGGGACTAGCGGGAGGGCCGGAGATACGCAGTATTTT. The encoded protein is CASSKWGTSGRAGDTQYF.

This sequence joins TRBV19 and TRBJ1-1; a weak D match, TRBD1 (5 bases). Germline values: CDR1 LNHDA, CDR2 SQIVND (reference sequence). Trimming took off 1 base at V and 7 bases at J, with 10 bases between the two ends. The CDR3 consists of 13 residues. This CDR3 is CASSIAGFGEAFF. CDR3 sequence (DNA): TGTGCCAGTAGTATAGCAGGGTTTGGTGAAGCTTTCTTT.

The J gene is TRBJ2-7, the V gene TRBV2; D perhaps matches TRBD2 (6 bases). The CDR3 runs to 14 residues. Germline V gene data show CDR1 as SNHLY and CDR2 as FYNNEI. With 5 bases removed from V and 3 bases from J, the gap between germline ends came to 14 bases. Here the CDR3 DNA reads TGTGCCAGCAGTTGGGGCGGGACCAACTACGAGCAGTACTTC. This encodes CASSWGGTNYEQYF. Full variable domain (remainder filled in from reference TRBV2 and TRBJ2-7): EPEVTQTPSHQVTQMGQEVILRCVPISNHLYFYWYRQILGQKVEFLVSFYNNEISEKSEIFDDQFSVERPDGSNFTLKIRSTKLEDSAMYFCASSWGGTNYEQYFGPGTRLTVT.

The V call is TRBV9, the J call TRBJ2-3; no clear D gene. Germline V gene data show CDR1 as SGDLS and CDR2 as YYNGEE. Trimming removed 4 bases from V and 1 base from J, with 4 bases in between. CDR3 length equals 12 residues. The CDR3 DNA follows: TGTGCCAGCAGCCCCGGCACAGATACGCAGTATTTT. Protein sequence: CASSPGTDTQYF.

This clone was seen a few times. The chain couples TRBV27 to TRBJ1-2; the D gene is possibly TRBD1 (5 bases). Between the trimmed V and J ends, which lost 0 bases and 7 bases, there was a span of 12 bases. The CDR3 totals 14 residues. Germline values: CDR1 MNHEY, CDR2 SMNVEV (reference sequence). The CDR3 is CASSLSTGRGGYTF. The DNA of the CDR3 is TGTGCCAGCAGTTTATCTACGGGGCGGGGTGGCTACACCTTC.

This clone was seen a handful of times. The rearrangement joins TRBV6-5 to TRBJ2-1; 11 nucleotides agree with TRBD1. V lost 2 bases, J lost 8 bases, and 8 bases stayed unmatched. The CDR3 extends over 16 amino acids. Germline V lookup: CDR1 MNHEY, CDR2 SVGAGI. CDR3 residues: CASSYRGQGARHEQFF. The DNA of the CDR3 is TGTGCCAGCAGTTACCGCGGACAGGGGGCGCGACATGAGCAGTTCTTC.